Each of the 30 T cell receptor beta chains below was sequenced from the same sample in a study of regulatory T cells in long-lasting Graves disease. Documented time point: newly diagnosed GD, antithyroid drugs for less than 3 months. Researchers made the TCR library from RNA that was extracted from PBMCs. Building of the TCR beta libraries involved iRepertoire HTBI primers and Arm-PCR of CDR3 regions. In TCRdb, the multiplex PCR reads were re-called with MiXCR into one record per CDR3 protein. The sample records under 800,000 distinct CDR3 sequences, roughly 15% being singletons. These records were also assigned to another study, of T cells in Graves' hyperthyroidism and ophthalmopathy.

Sequencing used peripheral blood mononuclear cells (PBMCs), obtained at new diagnosis, from a patient treated with antithyroid drugs. These receptors were collected from a young woman with Graves disease.

This clonotype was observed many times. The rearrangement joins TRBV2 to TRBJ1-1; D call uncertain. V shed 7 bases and J shed 0 bases, with 12 bases lying between them. Germline V gene sequence: CDR1 SNHLY, CDR2 FYNNEI. The CDR3 runs to 14 residues. The CDR3, as DNA: TGTGCCAGCAATCCCGAACACATGAACACTGAAGCTTTCTTT. It yields the protein CASNPEHMNTEAFF.

The sample holds a few counts of this clonotype. The chain employs TRBV7-9 and TRBJ1-1; D may be TRBD1 (5 bases). The V and J ends lost 2 bases and 12 bases respectively, with 19 bases between them. The CDR3 runs 14 residues. The germline gives CDR1 SEHNR, CDR2 FQNEAQ (reference sequence). CDR3 amino acids: CASSLPNLEGWPFF. The CDR3 nucleotides read TGTGCCAGCAGCTTACCTAACCTCGAGGGGTGGCCTTTCTTT.

Concerning this clonotype: It may be a read error: a sequence one base away is much more abundant. The chain has TRBV20-1 and TRBJ1-2; TRBD1 might be the D (6 bases). V dropped 5 bases and J dropped 4 bases, with 17 bases sitting between them. This CDR3 region has 14 residues. The V gene's germline CDR1 is DFQATT and CDR2 SNEGSKA (reference sequence). CDR3 loop: CSAFAPGGGYGYTF. The CDR3 DNA is TGCAGTGCTTTCGCCCCAGGAGGGGGCTATGGCTACACCTTC.

This clonotype was counted a few times. This chain's CDR3 is CASSLDRGAGNSPLHF. CDR3 sequence (DNA): TGTGCCAGCAGCCTTGACAGGGGAGCGGGTAATTCACCCCTCCACTTT. V and J are TRBV6-1 and TRBJ1-6; 8 bases are shared with TRBD1. There are 16 residues in the CDR3. V trimming: 6 bases; J trimming: 6 bases; junction bases outside the gene matches: 10. Germline CDR1 and CDR2: MNHNS and SASEGT.

CDR3 coding DNA: TGCAGTGCTAAGCTAGCACTAGCGGGAGAGACAGATACGCAGTATTTT. Amino acids: CSAKLALAGETDTQYF. This sequence joins TRBV20-1 and TRBJ2-3, with 11 bases identical to TRBD2. The junction had 9 bases not matched to a gene; V was cut back by 4 bases and J by 3 bases. Germline CDR1 DFQATT, CDR2 SNEGSKA (reference sequence). The CDR3 runs 16 residues.

This clonotype was counted at least ten times. The V gene is TRBV7-9, the J gene TRBJ1-1; no reliable D call. The germline V and J ends were trimmed by 1 base and 2 bases, with 11 bases remaining between them. CDR1 and CDR2 (germline): SEHNR, FQNEAQ (reference sequence). The length of the CDR3 is 15 residues. CDR3 sequence reads: CASSLEFGPNTEAFF. For the CDR3, the DNA is TGTGCCAGCAGCTTAGAATTTGGTCCTAACACTGAAGCTTTCTTT.

This clonotype was seen repeatedly, ten times or more. CDR3 region: CASSRQTGLFEKLFF. As DNA, the CDR3 is TGTGCCAGCAGCCGGCAGACAGGGTTGTTTGAAAAACTGTTTTTT. The rearrangement joins TRBV7-9 to TRBJ1-4, with 7 nucleotides matching TRBD1. The V and J ends lost 5 bases and 7 bases, in that order; junction bases with no gene match: 10. The CDR3 is 15 amino acids. In germline, CDR1 is SEHNR, CDR2 FQNEAQ (reference sequence).

This clonotype appeared many times. V usage is TRBV27 and J usage is TRBJ2-2, with 10 bases aligning to TRBD2. V shed 6 bases and J 8 bases; nucleotides not matched to a gene: 6. CDR3 length: 14 residues. CDR1 and CDR2 (germline): MNHEY, SMNVEV (reference sequence). The CDR3 here is CASRSSGSWGELFF. In DNA, the CDR3 is TGTGCCAGCAGGTCTAGCGGGAGCTGGGGGGAGCTGTTTTTT.

This clonotype was detected ten times or more. The rearrangement joins TRBV28 to TRBJ2-2; TRBD2 agrees at 11 bases. The CDR3 is 16 amino acids. J was trimmed by 4 bases and V by 5 bases; bases with no gene match: 6. Germline CDR1 MDHEN, CDR2 SYDVKM. CDR3 nucleotide sequence: TGTGCCAGCAGTCCTAGCGGGAGGATAGGCACCGGGGAGCTGTTTTTT. Translation gives CASSPSGRIGTGELFF.

The sample holds many counts of this clonotype. This chain joins TRBV19 and TRBJ1-1, with TRBD1 matching 7 bases. The CDR3 extends over 15 amino acids. Per germline, CDR1 LNHDA and CDR2 SQIVND (reference sequence). Unmatched junction bases numbered 8, after V lost 7 bases and J lost 0 bases. Here the CDR3 DNA reads TGTGCCAGTACCCGGACAGGCCAAATGAACACTGAAGCTTTCTTT. Protein: CASTRTGQMNTEAFF.

Worth noting for this clonotype: A read error likely explains this, since a far larger clone differs by one base. The rearrangement links TRBV6-2 or TRBV6-3 to TRBJ1-2; possible D gene TRBD1, 5 bases. CDR3 size: 11 residues. CDR1 MNHEY and CDR2 SVGEGT come from the germline V gene. V lost 10 bases and J lost 3, with 9 bases in between. CDR3 region: CATSTDYGYTF. CDR3 coding DNA: TGTGCCACCTCGACAGACTATGGCTACACCTTC.

Worth noting for this clonotype: A far larger clone is one base from this, pointing to a likely read error. The chain has TRBV11-2 and TRBJ1-2; TRBD1 is a possible D gene (5 bases). Between the trimmed V and J ends, which lost 3 bases and 6 bases, there was a span of 11 bases. Germline V CDR1 and CDR2: SGHAT, FQNNGV. This CDR3 contains 13 residues. In DNA form, the CDR3 reads TGTGCCAGCAGCTTGGGGATAGGGGATGGCTACACCTTC. Its protein product is CASSLGIGDGYTF.

In this sample, this clonotype turned up a few times. The chain couples TRBV5-1 to TRBJ2-3, with 9 bases lining up with TRBD2. CDR1 SGHRS and CDR2 YFSETQ come from the germline V gene. The CDR3 sequence is 16 residues long. The V gene end was trimmed by 4 bases and the J gene end by 0 bases; junction bases not matched to a gene: 6. The CDR3 protein is CASSALAGRSTDTQYF. DNA of the CDR3: TGCGCCAGCAGCGCTCTAGCGGGACGGAGCACAGATACGCAGTATTTT. Filled out from reference TRBV5-1 and TRBJ2-3, the complete variable domain reads KAGVTQTPRYLIKTRGQQVTLSCSPISGHRSVSWYQQTPGQGLQFLFEYFSETQRNKGNFPGRFSGRQFSNSRSEMNVSTLELGDSALYLCASSALAGRSTDTQYFGPGTRLTVL.

V usage is TRBV5-1 and J usage is TRBJ2-5; 8 nucleotides line up with TRBD1. Per germline, CDR1 SGHRS and CDR2 YFSETQ. V lost 0 bases to trimming and J lost 2 bases; unmatched junction nucleotides: 6. There are 16 residues in the CDR3. The chain's CDR3 is CASSLVLGQAQETQYF. The CDR3 DNA follows: TGCGCCAGCAGCTTGGTATTGGGACAGGCACAAGAGACCCAGTACTTC.

This chain uses TRBV7-9 with TRBJ1-3; D gene ambiguous. This CDR3 region has 15 residues. Germline CDR1 is SEHNR and CDR2 is FQNEAQ (reference sequence). The V end lost 6 bases, the J end lost 0 bases, and 12 bases lay between the germline ends. The CDR3 reads CASRPGGSSGNTIYF. CDR3 bases: TGTGCCAGCAGGCCCGGAGGAAGCTCTGGAAACACCATATATTTT.

This clonotype was detected a few times. The rearrangement links TRBV20-1 to TRBJ2-5, with D perhaps TRBD1 (6 bases). Germline-derived CDR1 and CDR2 are DFQATT and SNEGSKA (reference sequence). V shed 3 bases and J shed 1 base, with 9 bases lying between them. The CDR3 extends over 13 amino acids. CDR3 bases: TGCAGTGCTAGTGTAGGGGGCCAAGAGACCCAGTACTTC. It is translated as CSASVGGQETQYF.

The gene calls are TRBV5-8 and TRBJ1-1, with 10 bases matching TRBD1. This CDR3 has 14 amino acids. V lost 6 bases to trimming and J lost 7 bases; unmatched junction nucleotides: 9. Per the germline V gene, CDR1 is SGHTS and CDR2 is YDEGEE. The CDR3 region is CASIFGDRGNEAFF. The CDR3 region has the DNA TGTGCCAGCATTTTCGGGGACAGGGGAAATGAAGCTTTCTTT.

This clonotype has more than one count but fewer than ten. The chain couples TRBV24-1 to TRBJ2-1; TRBD2 is a possible D gene (6 bases). The V gene lost 2 bases and the J gene lost 4 bases, with 14 bases spanning the gap. The CDR3 consists of 16 residues. Germline CDR1 reads KGHDR; CDR2 reads SFDVKD. The CDR3 DNA is TGTGCCACCAGTGATTGGACTATGAGGGGATACAATGAGCAGTTCTTC. This encodes CATSDWTMRGYNEQFF.

This clonotype showed up many times. The chain carries TRBV6-1 and TRBJ1-3; D unclear. CDR3 length equals 16 residues. Germline V gene data show CDR1 as MNHNS and CDR2 as SASEGT. V was trimmed by 2 bases and J by 0 bases, leaving 11 bases between them. The CDR3 nucleotides are TGTGCCAGCAGTGAAATCGGGCAGGTCTCTGGAAACACCATATATTTT. Translating it yields CASSEIGQVSGNTIYF.

The V and J genes are TRBV5-1 and TRBJ2-2; the match to TRBD2 covers 9 bases. This CDR3 contains 15 residues. J was trimmed by 6 bases and V by 3 bases; bases with no gene match: 6. Germline-derived CDR1 and CDR2 are SGHRS and YFSETQ. The CDR3 protein is CASSSGTSFAGELFF. In DNA, the CDR3 is TGCGCCAGCAGCTCCGGGACTAGCTTCGCCGGGGAGCTGTTTTTT.

The V call is TRBV28, the J call TRBJ2-2; D is perhaps TRBD1 or TRBD2 (5 bases each). Deletions cut 6 bases from V and 0 bases from J, with 14 bases between. Germline lookup yields CDR1 MDHEN and CDR2 SYDVKM. This CDR3 spans 16 amino acids. CDR3 DNA sequence: TGTGCCAGCAGAGAGGGGCCCCCGGCGAACACCGGGGAGCTGTTTTTT. Amino acid sequence: CASREGPPANTGELFF.

V and J are TRBV29-1 and TRBJ2-5; no definite D call. Per germline, CDR1 SQVTM and CDR2 ANQGSEA. V gave up 3 bases and J gave up 6 bases, with 8 bases separating them. This CDR3 has 11 residues. DNA of the CDR3: TGCAGCGTTGATCAGCTGAAGACCCAGTACTTC. It specifies CSVDQLKTQYF.

This clonotype was counted many times. The CDR3 reads CSARGVTPLHF. The CDR3 nucleotides read TGCAGTGCGCGGGGGGTGACACCCCTCCACTTT. This chain connects TRBV20-1 to TRBJ1-6; perhaps TRBD1 as D (5 bases). CDR3 length equals 11 residues. The germline V gene has CDR1 DFQATT and CDR2 SNEGSKA (reference sequence). Trimming removed 6 bases at V and 11 bases at J, with 11 bases between.

This chain links TRBV20-1 with TRBJ1-1; 7 nucleotides agree with TRBD1. V trimming: 5 bases; J trimming: 2 bases; junction bases outside the gene matches: 23. Germline CDR1 DFQATT, CDR2 SNEGSKA (reference sequence). The CDR3 length is 19 residues. CDR3 sequence (DNA): TGCAGTGCTGACTCTCGGGGGGCGAGGTACAGGGGAAAAAACACTGAAGCTTTCTTT. Amino acids: CSADSRGARYRGKNTEAFF.

This clonotype was seen repeatedly, ten times or more. The chain is built from TRBV29-1 and TRBJ1-1; weak D call: TRBD1 (5 bases). Germline CDR1 SQVTM, CDR2 ANQGSEA. Trimming shortened V by 5 bases and J by 1 base, and 11 bases separated the two germline ends. The CDR3 contains 13 residues. The CDR3: CSVWQGPNTEAFF. DNA for the CDR3: TGCAGCGTTTGGCAGGGACCGAACACTGAAGCTTTCTTT.

This clonotype was detected ten times or more. The chain carries TRBV12-3 or TRBV12-4 and TRBJ2-4; 9 bases are a match to TRBD1. This CDR3 spans 14 amino acids. The V segment lost 1 base and the J segment 6 bases; nucleotides outside the gene matches: 1. CDR3 protein: CASSLGDRVNIQYF. The CDR3, as DNA: TGTGCCAGCAGTTTAGGGGACAGGGTAAACATTCAGTACTTC.

The chain links TRBV27 to TRBJ2-3; the D call may be TRBD1 or TRBD2 (5 bases each). Trimming cost V 6 bases and J 5 bases, with 18 bases left between them. The CDR3 is 15 amino acids. Germline assignment: CDR1 MNHEY and CDR2 SMNVEV (reference sequence). CDR3 bases: TGTGCCAGCAGCCAAAATTGGGGGAAGGAAGATACGCAGTATTTT. Its translation: CASSQNWGKEDTQYF.

There are many counts of this clonotype. This chain links TRBV7-2 with TRBJ2-1; 10 nucleotides agree with TRBD2. Germline trimming cut 9 bases from V and 6 bases from J; bases unmatched to any gene: 8. Per the germline V gene, CDR1 is SGHTA and CDR2 is FQGNSA. The CDR3 sequence is 14 residues long. The CDR3 here is CASGKREGGNEQFF. For the CDR3, the DNA is TGTGCCAGTGGTAAGCGGGAGGGTGGCAATGAGCAGTTCTTC.

The table lists this clonotype with many counts. The gene calls are TRBV7-9 and TRBJ2-3; no reliable D call. Germline CDR1 and CDR2: SEHNR and FQNEAQ (reference sequence). This CDR3 contains 16 residues. V lost 1 base and J 0 bases, leaving 11 bases between the germline ends. The CDR3 DNA is TGTGCCAGCAGCTTAGATCCGGTCGCTAGCACAGATACGCAGTATTTT. Translation: CASSLDPVASTDTQYF.

This clonotype was detected only a few times. The J gene is TRBJ2-3, the V gene TRBV12-3 or TRBV12-4, with 8 nucleotides matching TRBD2. CDR3 length: 15 amino acids. With 3 bases clipped from V and 0 bases from J, the junction kept 2 bases outside the gene matches. CDR3 DNA sequence: TGTGCCAGCAGTTTTAGCGGGAAGAGCACAGATACGCAGTATTTT. It encodes CASSFSGKSTDTQYF.